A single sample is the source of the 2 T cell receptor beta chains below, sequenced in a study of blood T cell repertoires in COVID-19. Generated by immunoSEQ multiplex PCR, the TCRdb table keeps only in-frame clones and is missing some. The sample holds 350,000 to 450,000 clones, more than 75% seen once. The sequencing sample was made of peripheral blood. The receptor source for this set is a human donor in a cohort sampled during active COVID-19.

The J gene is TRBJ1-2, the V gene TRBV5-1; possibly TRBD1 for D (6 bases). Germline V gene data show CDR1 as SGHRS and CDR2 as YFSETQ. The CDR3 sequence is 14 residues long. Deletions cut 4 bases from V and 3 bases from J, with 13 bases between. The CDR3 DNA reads TGCGCCAGCAGCACTGGACAGACCCACTATGGCTACACCTTC. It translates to CASSTGQTHYGYTF.

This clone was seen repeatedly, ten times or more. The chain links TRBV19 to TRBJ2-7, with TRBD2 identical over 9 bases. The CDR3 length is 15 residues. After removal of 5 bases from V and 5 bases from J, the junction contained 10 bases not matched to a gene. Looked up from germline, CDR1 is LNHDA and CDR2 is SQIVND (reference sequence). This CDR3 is CASSYSGSGFHEQYF. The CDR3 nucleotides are TGTGCCAGTAGTTATAGCGGGAGCGGGTTCCACGAGCAGTACTTC.